This T cell receptor (beta chain) comes out of a study of T-cell memory formation after mild COVID-19. TCRdb processed the 5' RACE reads anew with MiXCR; each CDR3 protein has one entry. The table has roughly 250,000 distinct CDR3 sequences, around 15% seen once; the top ten hold around 3.4%. Whole-study findings and limits: CD4+ contracting clones lay mainly in CM and EM, CD8+ ones in EMRA.

This clonotype was found a few times. Its specificity is not known. This TCR came from a young man who had mild COVID-19 (a few samples of this study predate the infection). Cell type and time point are not known. Sequencing input: PBMCs or a T cell subset sorted from them (not recorded which).

CDR3 protein: CASSFAGPNTEAFF. The CDR3 nucleotides are TGTGCCAGCAGTTTTGCGGGCCCGAACACTGAAGCTTTCTTT. This rearrangement joins TRBV12-3 or TRBV12-4 to TRBJ1-1; D is unclear. This CDR3 contains 14 residues. Between the trimmed V and J ends, which lost 3 bases and 1 base, there was a span of 9 bases.